Following are 9 T cell receptor beta chains from one sample sequenced in a study of blood T cell repertoires in COVID-19. This table comes from immunoSEQ multiplex PCR, and its TCRdb copy is limited to in-frame clones, with some not included. This sample has 100,000 or so clones, with approximately 92% found just once. Sequenced sample: peripheral blood. The source of these receptors is a man aged 50 to 60 with active COVID-19.

The chain combines TRBV3-1 (or the pseudogene TRBV3-2) with TRBJ1-2; 9 nucleotides align to TRBD1. V was clipped by 0 bases and J by 8 bases; unmatched bases: 10. Germline V CDR1 and CDR2: LGHDT, YNNKEL (reference sequence). The CDR3 length is 16 residues. The CDR3 spells CASSQDLGTGWTGYTF. The CDR3 DNA reads TGTGCCAGCAGCCAAGATCTTGGGACAGGGTGGACCGGCTACACCTTC.

The chain couples TRBV5-1 to TRBJ2-3, with 10 bases aligning to TRBD1. V shed 2 bases and J 1 base; nucleotides not matched to a gene: 1. The CDR3 is 15 residues long. Germline assignment: CDR1 SGHRS and CDR2 YFSETQ. CDR3 loop: CASSFGTGGTDTQYF. CDR3 coding DNA: TGCGCCAGCAGCTTCGGGACAGGGGGCACAGATACGCAGTATTTT.

CDR3 coding DNA: TGTGCCAGCAGCTCCCGAGGACAGGGGCCTAGGGATGAGCAGTTCTTC. The encoded protein is CASSSRGQGPRDEQFF. This rearrangement joins TRBV7-9 to TRBJ2-1; 9 nucleotides align to TRBD1. Germline V gene data show CDR1 as SEHNR and CDR2 as FQNEAQ (reference sequence). The V and J ends lost 4 bases and 8 bases, in that order; junction bases with no gene match: 12. The CDR3 runs 16 residues. Supplemented by reference TRBV7-9 and TRBJ2-1, the full variable domain reads DTGVSQNPRHKITKRGQNVTFRCDPISEHNRLYWYRQTLGQGPEFLTYFQNEAQLEKSRLLSDRFSAERPKGSFSTLEIQRTEQGDSAMYLCASSSRGQGPRDEQFFGPGTRLTVL.

The CDR3 loop reads CAITPTSGTTDTQYF. As DNA, the CDR3 is TGTGCCATCACCCCGACTAGCGGAACCACAGATACGCAGTATTTT. The genes are TRBV10-3 and TRBJ2-3; TRBD2 agrees at 9 bases. Germline V gene sequence: CDR1 ENHRY, CDR2 SYGVKD. The CDR3 covers 15 residues. J was trimmed by 2 bases and V by 7 bases; bases with no gene match: 7.

V usage is TRBV23-1 and J usage is TRBJ2-5; 10 bases line up with TRBD1. TRBV23-1 is an ORF, and what it does is uncertain. J gave up 4 bases and V 4 bases, and 9 bases lay outside the gene matches. The CDR3 consists of 16 residues. The CDR3 DNA sequence: TGCGCCAGCAGTCTCCCGACAGGGGGCACGGGAGAGACCCAGTACTTC. This sequence encodes CASSLPTGGTGETQYF.

The chain employs TRBV19 and TRBJ2-5; TRBD1 might be the D (6 bases). This CDR3 region has 13 residues. V was shortened by 6 bases and J by 4 bases, with 12 bases between the two germline ends. CDR1 and CDR2 (germline): LNHDA, SQIVND (reference sequence). The CDR3 DNA is TGTGCCAGTAGCACCGACAGGACAGAGACCCAGTACTTC. Translated, it gives CASSTDRTETQYF.

CDR3 nucleotide sequence: TGTGCCAGCAGGGAGGGAGGTACTCTTCCTTACGAGCAGTACTTC. It yields the protein CASREGGTLPYEQYF. The chain combines TRBV6-5 with TRBJ2-7, with D tentatively TRBD2 (6 bases). Between the trimmed V and J ends, which lost 6 bases and 4 bases, there was a span of 19 bases. The CDR3 is 15 residues long. The V gene's germline CDR1 is MNHEY and CDR2 SVGAGI.

V usage is TRBV15 and J usage is TRBJ2-5; D not resolved. The germline V gene encodes CDR1 LNHNV and CDR2 YYDKDF (reference sequence). V was clipped by 3 bases and J by 0 bases, with 5 bases between them. The CDR3 loop spans 13 amino acids. In DNA form, the CDR3 reads TGTGCCACCAGCAGCAGGTACCAAGAGACCCAGTACTTC. This gives the protein CATSSRYQETQYF.

The chain couples TRBV7-9 to TRBJ1-2, with 8 bases that match TRBD1. The CDR3 runs 14 residues. From germline, CDR1 is SEHNR and CDR2 FQNEAQ (reference sequence). J lost 8 bases, V lost 1 base, and 6 bases had no gene match. The CDR3 reads CASSLVSGGQGYTF. DNA of the CDR3: TGTGCCAGCAGCTTAGTCTCAGGGGGCCAGGGCTACACCTTC.